This T cell receptor beta chain was sequenced for a study of T cell changes during pregnancy in multiple sclerosis. The CDR3 runs 15 residues. V shed 4 bases and J 3 bases; nucleotides not matched to a gene: 7. The germline V gene has CDR1 SGHVS and CDR2 FNYEAQ. Measured with immunoSEQ multiplex PCR; TCRdb has only the in-frame clones, and not every one. The sample lists approximately 93,000 clones; around 90% were seen once. The sequencing here drew on peripheral blood, taken before pregnancy. The chain uses TRBV7-6 and TRBJ2-7, with 9 bases matching TRBD1. The TCR was taken from a female donor with multiple sclerosis, enrolled in a pregnancy study. The CDR3 sequence is CASSYQDRGLYEQYF. The CDR3 nucleotides are TGTGCCAGCAGCTATCAGGACAGGGGCCTCTACGAGCAGTACTTC.